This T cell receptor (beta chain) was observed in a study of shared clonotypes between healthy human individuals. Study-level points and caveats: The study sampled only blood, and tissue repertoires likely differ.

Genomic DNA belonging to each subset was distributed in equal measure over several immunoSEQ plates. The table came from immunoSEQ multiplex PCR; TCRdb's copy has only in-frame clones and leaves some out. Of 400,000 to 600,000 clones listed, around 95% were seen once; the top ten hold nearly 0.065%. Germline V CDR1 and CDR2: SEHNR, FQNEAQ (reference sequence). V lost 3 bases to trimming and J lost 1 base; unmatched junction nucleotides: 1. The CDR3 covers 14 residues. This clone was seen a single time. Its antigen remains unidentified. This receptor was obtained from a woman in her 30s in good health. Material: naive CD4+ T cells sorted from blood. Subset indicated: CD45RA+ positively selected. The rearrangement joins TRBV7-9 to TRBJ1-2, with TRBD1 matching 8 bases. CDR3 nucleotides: TGTGCCAGCAGCTTGACAGGGGTTAACTATGGCTACACCTTC. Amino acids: CASSLTGVNYGYTF.